This TCR beta chain was observed in a study of shared clonotypes between healthy human individuals. Study outcomes and limitations: Naive subsets usually exceeded memory subsets in estimated richness. Relative to clonotypes present in all four donors, those not shared had lower generation probabilities. Shared clonotypes: 4.5% to 5% naive CD4, around 3.7% naive CD8, about 2.5% memory CD4, around 0.4% memory CD8.

The germline gives CDR1 SEHNR, CDR2 FQNEAQ (reference sequence). CDR3 length: 13 amino acids. The ends lost 6 bases at V and 6 bases at J; junction bases unmatched: 7. Here immunoSEQ multiplex PCR was the method, and the copy in TCRdb shows in-frame clones only, minus some. The data show nearly 1 million clones, approximately 80% seen once. This clone turned up a few times. Its antigen is unidentified. CD4+ cells were split into CD45RA+ naive and CD45RA-negative memory subsets. The chain combines TRBV7-9 with TRBJ1-2; 7 nucleotides match TRBD1. This sequence originates from a man aged 18 to 30 in good health. The source material was memory CD4+ T cells sorted from blood. Subset given: CD45RA-negative fraction. CDR3 region: CASRLSTGHGYTF. In nucleotides, the CDR3 is TGTGCCAGCAGATTATCGACAGGGCATGGCTACACCTTC.